Each of the 9 T cell receptor beta chains below was sequenced from the same sample in a study of Ad26.COV2.S vaccination and SARS-CoV-2 variants. Treatment indicated: 15 to 20 received Ad26.COV2.S at low or high dose, single or two shots; about five received placebo; per-sample allocation not given. Collection of the samples took place on day 63 after the first injection of vaccine or placebo. Sequencing used immunoSEQ multiplex PCR; TCRdb keeps in-frame clones, though not all of them. Of approximately 460,000 clones in the sample, 89% were seen once. The sample here was peripheral blood, taken in a trial of Ad26.COV2.S vaccine versus placebo. These receptor sequences come from a person between 18 and 65 years old who received the Ad26.COV2.S COVID-19 vaccine or a placebo.

The V call is TRBV19, the J call TRBJ2-1; 15 bases match TRBD2. Germline V lookup: CDR1 LNHDA, CDR2 SQIVND (reference sequence). This CDR3 spans 13 amino acids. J was trimmed by 15 bases and V by 5 bases; bases with no gene match: 5. The CDR3 DNA reads as TGTGCCAGTAGTCCCCGGACTAGCGGGGGGGCGTTCTTC. Its translation is CASSPRTSGGAFF.

This rearrangement joins TRBV28 to TRBJ2-5; weak D call: TRBD1 (6 bases). V gave up 3 bases and J gave up 5 bases, with 13 bases separating them. This CDR3 spans 14 amino acids. Germline CDR1 is MDHEN and CDR2 is SYDVKM. This CDR3 reads CASSFIGGSETQYF. Written as DNA, the CDR3 is TGTGCCAGCAGTTTCATAGGGGGATCGGAGACCCAGTACTTC.

CDR3 amino acids: CASSPGTPRNEQFF. DNA for the CDR3: TGTGCCAGCAGCCCCGGGACGCCCAGGAATGAGCAGTTCTTC. The gene calls are TRBV11-3 and TRBJ2-1, with D possibly called TRBD1 or TRBD2 (5 bases each). Trimming pared 5 bases from V and 7 bases from J, leaving 15 bases between. The germline V gene encodes CDR1 SGHNT and CDR2 YENEEA. The CDR3 loop spans 14 amino acids.

The rearrangement links TRBV5-1 to TRBJ1-1; D not certain. Trimming cost V 3 bases and J 5 bases, with 17 bases left between them. The CDR3 covers 15 residues. Germline V CDR1 and CDR2: SGHRS, YFSETQ. The CDR3 bases are TGCGCCAGCAGCTCAAACGGAGGGTCGTGGACTGAAGCTTTCTTT. This sequence encodes CASSSNGGSWTEAFF.

The chain has TRBV11-2 and TRBJ2-7; D is unclear. CDR1 is SGHAT, CDR2 FQNNGV, per germline. With 3 bases removed from V and 0 bases from J, the gap between germline ends came to 12 bases. The CDR3 is made up of 15 amino acids. DNA of the CDR3: TGTGCCAGCAGCTTTAGCACAGTCAACTCCTACGAGCAGTACTTC. Translated, it gives CASSFSTVNSYEQYF.

This clone was detected once. The same CDR3 also results from other DNA sequences found in this sample. This rearrangement joins TRBV2 to TRBJ1-5; D remains unclear. The CDR3 is made up of 12 amino acids. CDR1 and CDR2 (germline): SNHLY, FYNNEI. The ends were cut back, 3 bases at V and 5 bases at J, with 5 bases in the middle. Here the CDR3 DNA reads TGTGCCAGCAGTGAGACCTATCAGCCCCAGCATTTT. It codes for CASSETYQPQHF.

The rearrangement uses TRBV5-5 and TRBJ2-5; 8 bases align to TRBD1. CDR1 is SGHKS and CDR2 is YYEKEE in the germline V gene (reference sequence). This CDR3 contains 15 residues. J lost 5 bases, V lost 1 base, and 7 bases had no gene match. CDR3 sequence reads: CASSLIPHRGETQYF. The CDR3 coding sequence is TGTGCCAGCAGCTTGATCCCCCACAGGGGGGAGACCCAGTACTTC.

The V and J genes are TRBV6-5 and TRBJ1-2; D not certain. The ends were cut back, 5 bases at V and 8 bases at J, with 15 bases in the middle. This CDR3 is 13 amino acids long. The germline V gene has CDR1 MNHEY and CDR2 SVGAGI. The CDR3 reads CASSRTDNKGYTF. The CDR3 nucleotides read TGTGCCAGCAGTCGGACTGACAATAAAGGCTACACCTTC.

This clone was found a few times. The CDR3 sequence: CASSQEARPRGNQPQHF. CDR3 coding DNA: TGTGCCAGCAGCCAAGAAGCGAGACCCAGGGGCAATCAGCCCCAGCATTTT. The gene calls are TRBV3-1 (or the pseudogene TRBV3-2) and TRBJ1-5; maybe TRBD1 (5 bases). The V end lost 0 bases, the J end lost 2 bases, and 14 bases lay between the germline ends. Germline CDR1 reads LGHDT; CDR2 reads YNNKEL (reference sequence). The CDR3 contains 17 residues.